A selection of T cell receptor beta chains follows, all from one sample in a study of chemoradiotherapy in HPV16-positive cancers. Generated by immunoSEQ multiplex PCR, the TCRdb table keeps only in-frame clones and is missing some. This table has 2,500 to 3,500 clones, about four fifths appearing once. Here the sequenced sample was tumor tissue, taken from a patient who underwent chemoradiotherapy. Receptors were obtained from a human donor with HPV-associated anogenital cancer. The CDR3 runs from the conserved cysteine through the conserved F or W. A D gene is named only where the DNA matches it firmly. Some rows have no size entry. The others give once, few or many, or a class for an expanded clone.

v_gene	d_gene	j_gene	abundance	CDR3nt	CDR3aa
TRBV10-3	.	TRBJ1-6	.	TGTGCCATCAGAGTGGGAAAGGAGTCACCCCTCCACTTT	CAIRVGKESPLHF
TRBV6-1	TRBD1	TRBJ1-1	.	TGTGCCAGCAGACCTCGAGGGGGCCGGAACACTGAAGCTTTCTTT	CASRPRGGRNTEAFF
TRBV28	TRBD1	TRBJ2-3	.	TGTGCCAGCAGCTCCCCGACAGGGAAGGGAGATACGCAGTATTTT	CASSSPTGKGDTQYF
TRBV7-2	.	TRBJ2-1	.	TGTGCCAGCAGCCTTTCCGGTGTGGGTGAGCAGTTCTTC	CASSLSGVGEQFF
TRBV4-1	TRBD2	TRBJ2-5	.	TGCGCCAGCAGCCAGGACTCGGCCACGGGGGGAGAGACCCAGTACTTC	CASSQDSATGGETQYF
TRBV7-3	TRBD1	TRBJ2-7	.	TGTGCCAGCAGCCCTGGGACAGGGCCCTACGAGCAGTACTTC	CASSPGTGPYEQYF
TRBV11-2	TRBD1	TRBJ1-2	.	TGTGCCAGCAGCGAAGATAAGGGGGCGTATTATGGCTACACCTTC	CASSEDKGAYYGYTF
TRBV7-6	.	TRBJ2-1	.	TGTGCCAGCAGCTTAGAGGTGGGAGATGGGTCCTACAATGAGCAGTTCTTC	CASSLEVGDGSYNEQFF
TRBV7-9	TRBD1	TRBJ1-4	once	TGTGCCAGCAGCTTGGTCGACAGGGCGGCTAATGAAAAACTGTTTTTT	CASSLVDRAANEKLFF
TRBV28	TRBD2	TRBJ2-3	.	TGTGCCAGCAGTCCCCTACCCCGGGGGGGCCGAACAGATACGCAGTATTTT	CASSPLPRGGRTDTQYF
TRBV30	.	TRBJ1-2	.	TGTGCCTGGAGACAATCTGGGTCTTATGGCTACACCTTC	CAWRQSGSYGYTF
TRBV6-1	.	TRBJ1-3	.	TGTGCCAGCAGTGAAGCGCTTGGATCCGGAAACACCATATATTTT	CASSEALGSGNTIYF
TRBV7-9	.	TRBJ1-5	.	TGTGCCAGCAGCTTAGACCGCAGCCTTCAGCCCCAGCATTTT	CASSLDRSLQPQHF
TRBV6-1	.	TRBJ1-2	.	TGTGCCAGCAGTGAAGCGCCGGGGGATGGCTACACCTTC	CASSEAPGDGYTF
TRBV28	TRBD1	TRBJ1-4	.	TGTGCCAGCAGTTTTAGACAGGGAGGGGGGAATGAAAAACTGTTTTTT	CASSFRQGGGNEKLFF
TRBV10-3	.	TRBJ2-3	.	TGTGCCATCAGTGAGGTCGGAACTAGCACAGATACGCAGTATTTT	CAISEVGTSTDTQYF
TRBV19	.	TRBJ2-5	.	TGTGCCAGCCGAGTGGGAGGTAACCAAGAGACCCAGTACTTC	CASRVGGNQETQYF
TRBV6-1	TRBD2	TRBJ2-3	.	TGTGCCAGCAGTGAACTAGCGGGGGGGCCAGATACGCAGTATTTT	CASSELAGGPDTQYF
TRBV7-9	.	TRBJ2-5	.	TGTGCCAGTGCCGGGGGTGGAGGTCGGGAGACCCAGTACTTC	CASAGGGGRETQYF
TRBV27	.	TRBJ2-2	.	TGTGCCAGCAGTTTCGGGGTAGATTCCGGGGAGCTGTTTTTT	CASSFGVDSGELFF
TRBV2	TRBD2	TRBJ2-6	.	TGTGCCAGCAGTGTCGGACTAGCGGGGGGGCCGACCAACGTCCTGACTTTC	CASSVGLAGGPTNVLTF
TRBV7-2	.	TRBJ1-5	.	TGTGCCAGCAGCTTAGGATATAGCAATCAGCCCCAGCATTTT	CASSLGYSNQPQHF
TRBV7-3	.	TRBJ2-3	once	TGTGCCAGCAGCCCCGATGCGGGTTGGACAGATACGCAGTATTTT	CASSPDAGWTDTQYF
TRBV7-2	.	TRBJ1-2	.	TGTGCCAGCAGCCCACAAAGGGTACAAGGCTACACCTTC	CASSPQRVQGYTF
TRBV2	TRBD1	TRBJ2-1	.	TGTGCCAGCACACCCAGGGGGCGAGGTATTGAGCAGTTCTTC	CASTPRGRGIEQFF
TRBV19	.	TRBJ1-3	.	TGTGCCAGTAGTATTGCAGGGCAAACTGGAAACACCATATATTTT	CASSIAGQTGNTIYF
TRBV7-9	.	TRBJ1-1	.	TGTGCCAGCAGGGACGGCGCTGAAGCTTTCTTT	CASRDGAEAFF
TRBV15	.	TRBJ2-2	once	TGTGCCACCAGAGGCGGAGGGGCTTCGACCGGGGAGCTGTTTTTT	CATRGGGASTGELFF
TRBV10-2	TRBD1	TRBJ1-2	.	TGCGCCAGCAGTCGTCCCCAGTCAGGGGGCTATGGCTACACCTTC	CASSRPQSGGYGYTF
TRBV5-8	.	TRBJ2-7	.	TGTGCCAGCAGCAGGACAGCCTACGAGCAGTACTTC	CASSRTAYEQYF
TRBV9	TRBD2	TRBJ2-1	.	TGTGCCAGCGAAGCGGGAGTTGGTAATGAGCAGTTCTTC	CASEAGVGNEQFF
TRBV11-2	.	TRBJ2-2	.	TGTGCCAGCAGCTTACGAATCAGCACCGGGGAGCTGTTTTTT	CASSLRISTGELFF
TRBV2	.	TRBJ1-5	.	TGTGCCAGCAGTGAATGGGGGCGGGGGAATCAGCCCCAGCATTTT	CASSEWGRGNQPQHF
TRBV7-3	TRBD1	TRBJ2-5	.	TGTGCCAGCAGCCTTTGGGGGCCGGGGACAGGTACCAAAGAGACCCAGTACTTC	CASSLWGPGTGTKETQYF
TRBV11-3	.	TRBJ2-1	few	TGTGCCAGCAGCTTCTCCTCGGGGGAGCAGTTCTTC	CASSFSSGEQFF